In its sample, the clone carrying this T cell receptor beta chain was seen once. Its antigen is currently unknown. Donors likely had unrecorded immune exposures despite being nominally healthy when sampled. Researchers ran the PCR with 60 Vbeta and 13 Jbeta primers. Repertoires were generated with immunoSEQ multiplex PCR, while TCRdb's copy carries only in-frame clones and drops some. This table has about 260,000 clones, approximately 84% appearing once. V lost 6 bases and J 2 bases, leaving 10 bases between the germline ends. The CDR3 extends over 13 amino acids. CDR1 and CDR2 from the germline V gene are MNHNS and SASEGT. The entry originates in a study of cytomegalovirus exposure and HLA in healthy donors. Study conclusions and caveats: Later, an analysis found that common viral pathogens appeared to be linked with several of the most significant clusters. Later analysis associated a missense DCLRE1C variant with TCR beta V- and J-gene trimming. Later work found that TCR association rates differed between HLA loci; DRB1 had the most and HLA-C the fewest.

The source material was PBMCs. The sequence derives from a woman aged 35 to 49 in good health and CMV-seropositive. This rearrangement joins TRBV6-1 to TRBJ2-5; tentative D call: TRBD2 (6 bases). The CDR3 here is CASRSSVQETQYF. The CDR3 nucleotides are TGTGCCAGCAGATCTAGCGTACAAGAGACCCAGTACTTC.